A single sample is the source of the 21 T cell receptor beta chains below, sequenced in a study of OX40 agonist ivuxolimab in advanced cancers. Data came from immunoSEQ multiplex PCR; TCRdb stores just in-frame clones and leaves some out. This table holds about 78,000 clones, almost 95% found once. Here the sequenced sample was CD4+ or CD8+ T cells sorted from blood, taken in a trial of the OX40 agonist ivuxolimab. All receptors derive from an adult with an advanced solid tumor such as melanoma, head and neck, liver or kidney cancer.

The rearrangement joins TRBV2 to TRBJ2-7; no firm D call. The CDR3 totals 12 residues. Trimming removed 6 bases from V and 7 bases from J, with 13 bases in between. Germline CDR1 reads SNHLY; CDR2 reads FYNNEI. The CDR3, as DNA: TGTGCCAGCAGAAGACTTATCAGGGAGCAGTACTTC. Translation: CASRRLIREQYF.

V and J are TRBV7-9 and TRBJ2-1; 12 bases fit TRBD2. Germline loops: CDR1 SEHNR, CDR2 FQNEAQ (reference sequence). With 3 bases clipped from V and 8 bases from J, the junction kept 2 bases outside the gene matches. CDR3 length: 14 amino acids. CDR3 amino acids: CASSFSSGRDEQFF. CDR3 DNA sequence: TGTGCCAGCAGCTTTTCTAGCGGGAGGGATGAGCAGTTCTTC.

The chain is built from TRBV30 and TRBJ2-5; 11 nucleotides agree with TRBD2. Germline V gene lookup returns CDR1 GTSNPN and CDR2 SVGIG (reference sequence). This CDR3 comprises 15 residues. The V segment lost 4 bases and the J segment 5 bases; nucleotides outside the gene matches: 9. Written as DNA, the CDR3 is TGTGCCTGGACCCTAGCGGGAGGCAGGGGCGAGACCCAGTACTTC. Protein sequence: CAWTLAGGRGETQYF.

CDR3 nucleotides: TGTGCCAGCAGCGTAGGCGGGACAACATTAATTTCGCGCACCGGGGAGCTGTTTTTT. Amino acid sequence: CASSVGGTTLISRTGELFF. This sequence joins TRBV9 and TRBJ2-2, with D possibly being TRBD1 or TRBD2 (6 bases each). V dropped 0 bases and J dropped 4 bases, with 22 bases sitting between them. The CDR3 consists of 19 residues. CDR1 and CDR2 (germline): SGDLS, YYNGEE. The whole variable domain, remainder taken from reference TRBV9 and TRBJ2-2, is DSGVTQTPKHLITATGQRVTLRCSPRSGDLSVYWYQQSLDQGLQFLIQYYNGEERAKGNILERFSAQQFPDLHSELNLSSLELGDSALYFCASSVGGTTLISRTGELFFGEGSRLTVL.

The chain employs TRBV2 and TRBJ1-2; weak D call: TRBD1 (5 bases). The germline V and J ends were trimmed by 11 bases and 0 bases, with 16 bases remaining between them. This CDR3 has 14 residues. Germline assignment: CDR1 SNHLY and CDR2 FYNNEI. The CDR3 coding sequence is TGTGCCGGACGGGACCACTCTACTAACTATGGCTACACCTTC. Translating it yields CAGRDHSTNYGYTF.

This clone was recorded only once. This chain links TRBV4-1 with TRBJ1-1, with D possibly TRBD1 on 6 matching bases. Trimming removed 8 bases from V and 4 bases from J, with 23 bases in between. This CDR3 has 16 amino acids. Germline lookup yields CDR1 MGHRA and CDR2 YSYEKL. The CDR3 nucleotides read TGCGCCAGCTCACCGGGCAGGGCAGGGGTTATCACTGAAGCTTTCTTT. Amino acids: CASSPGRAGVITEAFF.

V and J are TRBV6-5 and TRBJ1-1; possible D gene TRBD1, 6 bases. Looked up from germline, CDR1 is MNHEY and CDR2 is SVGAGI. The length of the CDR3 is 14 residues. Deletions cut 2 bases from V and 10 bases from J, with 17 bases between. CDR3 sequence: CASSYGTPDVGAFF. CDR3 coding DNA: TGTGCCAGCAGTTACGGGACACCGGACGTCGGAGCTTTCTTT.

The J gene is TRBJ2-3, the V gene TRBV2; a weak D match, TRBD2 (6 bases). The CDR3 has 11 amino acids. Germline V gene sequence: CDR1 SNHLY, CDR2 FYNNEI. Trimming removed 6 bases at V and 6 bases at J, with 7 bases between. The CDR3 region is CASSGGDTQYF. The CDR3 region has the DNA TGTGCCAGCAGCGGAGGGGATACGCAGTATTTT.

V and J are TRBV21-1 and TRBJ1-2. TRBV21-1 is noted as a pseudogene. This CDR3 region has 16 residues. CDR3 amino acids: CASSKLYQWRGNGYTF. As DNA, the CDR3 is TGTGCCAGCAGCAAACTCTATCAATGGCGAGGGAACGGCTACACCTTC.

The chain combines TRBV11-2 with TRBJ1-6; no firm D call. Germline lookup yields CDR1 SGHAT and CDR2 FQNNGV. The V and J ends lost 3 bases and 7 bases respectively, with 7 bases between them. This CDR3 has 13 amino acids. The CDR3 DNA follows: TGTGCCAGCAGCTTCAGTGAGAATTCACCCCTCCACTTT. Translating gives CASSFSENSPLHF.

The CDR3 nucleotides are TGTGCCGCCGAGGGACAGAACACTGAAGCTTTCTTT. This gives the protein CAAEGQNTEAFF. V gene TRBV28 combines with J gene TRBJ1-1, with D perhaps matching TRBD1 (6 bases). V was shortened by 11 bases and J by 1 base, with 11 bases between the two germline ends. Germline assignment: CDR1 MDHEN and CDR2 SYDVKM. This CDR3 is 12 amino acids long.

The rearrangement links TRBV15 to TRBJ2-6, with D possibly matching TRBD1 (6 bases). Looked up from germline, CDR1 is LNHNV and CDR2 is YYDKDF (reference sequence). Between the trimmed V and J ends, which lost 3 bases and 1 base, there was a span of 10 bases. The CDR3 consists of 16 residues. The CDR3 loop reads CATSRTDRSGANVLTF. CDR3 bases: TGTGCCACCAGCAGGACAGACAGGTCTGGGGCCAACGTCCTGACTTTC.

This chain joins TRBV19 and TRBJ1-5, with D possibly matching TRBD1 (6 bases). This CDR3 spans 15 amino acids. The ends were cut back, 9 bases at V and 0 bases at J, with 15 bases in the middle. The germline gives CDR1 LNHDA, CDR2 SQIVND (reference sequence). Written as DNA, the CDR3 is TGTGCCAGCGGATACCTCAGGGGTAGCAATCAGCCCCAGCATTTT. Translation gives CASGYLRGSNQPQHF.

The chain uses TRBV5-4 and TRBJ2-1, with 8 positions matching TRBD1. V lost 5 bases, J lost 1 base, and 5 bases stayed unmatched. Germline assignment: CDR1 SGHNT and CDR2 YYREEE (reference sequence). The CDR3 has 15 residues. This CDR3 is CASRPRQGSYNEQFF. The DNA of the CDR3 is TGTGCCAGCAGGCCTAGACAGGGGTCCTACAATGAGCAGTTCTTC.

The J gene is TRBJ1-2, the V gene TRBV7-8; D gene ambiguous. Looked up from germline, CDR1 is SGHVS and CDR2 is FQNEAQ. With 2 bases removed from V and 8 bases from J, the gap between germline ends came to 12 bases. This CDR3 is 13 amino acids long. The CDR3 loop reads CASSLPGRGGYTF. In DNA form, the CDR3 reads TGTGCCAGCAGCTTACCCGGACGAGGAGGCTACACCTTC.

The chain recombines TRBV18 with TRBJ1-5; D perhaps matches TRBD1 (6 bases). Germline-derived CDR1 and CDR2 are KGHSH and LQKENI. Trimming took 4 bases from V and 9 from J, leaving 13 bases between them. The CDR3 is 13 amino acids. The CDR3 sequence is CASSQGGQGPQHF. The CDR3 DNA sequence: TGTGCCAGCTCACAGGGGGGTCAGGGGCCCCAGCATTTT.

The rearrangement joins TRBV5-1 to TRBJ2-3, with D unclear. Trimming removed 1 base from V and 3 bases from J, with 3 bases in between. Germline V gives CDR1 SGHRS, CDR2 YFSETQ. The CDR3 totals 12 residues. CDR3 sequence: CASSLRTDTQYF. The CDR3 region has the DNA TGCGCCAGCAGCTTGCGGACAGATACGCAGTATTTT.

The chain combines TRBV5-1 with TRBJ1-1, with 7 nucleotides matching TRBD1. The germline V gene has CDR1 SGHRS and CDR2 YFSETQ. V was clipped by 4 bases and J by 1 base; unmatched bases: 4. The CDR3 runs 14 residues. The CDR3 is CASSAGQANTEAFF. CDR3 bases: TGCGCCAGCAGCGCCGGACAGGCGAACACTGAAGCTTTCTTT.

This rearrangement joins TRBV4-2 to TRBJ1-1; maybe TRBD1 (5 bases). The ends were cut back, 0 bases at V and 10 bases at J, with 12 bases in the middle. The CDR3 totals 13 residues. The germline V gene has CDR1 LGHNA and CDR2 YNFKEQ. Written as DNA, the CDR3 is TGTGCCAGCAGCCAAGATCTGGACGGGGGAGCTTTCTTT. Translated: CASSQDLDGGAFF.

The chain joins TRBV15 to TRBJ2-4, with a possible D match to TRBD1 (6 bases). Trimming left V 0 bases short and J 5 bases short, with 11 bases between. The CDR3 is made up of 15 amino acids. In germline, CDR1 is LNHNV, CDR2 YYDKDF (reference sequence). CDR3 DNA: TGTGCCACCAGCAGAGAGGGGACAATTCAAAACATTCAGTACTTC. This gives the protein CATSREGTIQNIQYF.

The chain links TRBV7-6 to TRBJ1-5, with no clear D. The germline gives CDR1 SGHVS, CDR2 FNYEAQ. The V and J ends lost 2 bases and 5 bases respectively, with 13 bases between them. The CDR3 has 15 amino acids. CDR3 in amino acids: CASSLSPSWDQPQHF. The CDR3 DNA is TGTGCCAGCAGCTTATCACCCTCCTGGGATCAGCCCCAGCATTTT.